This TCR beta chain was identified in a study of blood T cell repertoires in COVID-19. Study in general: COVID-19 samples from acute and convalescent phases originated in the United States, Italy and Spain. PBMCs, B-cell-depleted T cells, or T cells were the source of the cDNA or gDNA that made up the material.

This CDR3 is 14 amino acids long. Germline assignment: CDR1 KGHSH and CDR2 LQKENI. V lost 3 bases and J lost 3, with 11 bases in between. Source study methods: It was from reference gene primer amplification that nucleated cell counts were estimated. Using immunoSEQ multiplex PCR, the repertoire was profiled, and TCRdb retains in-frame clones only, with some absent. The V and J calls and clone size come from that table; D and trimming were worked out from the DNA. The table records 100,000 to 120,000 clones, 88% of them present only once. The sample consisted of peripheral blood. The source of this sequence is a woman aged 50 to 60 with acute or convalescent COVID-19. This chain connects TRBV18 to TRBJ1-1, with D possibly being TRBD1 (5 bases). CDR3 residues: CASSPGGMDTEAFF. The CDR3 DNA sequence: TGTGCCAGCTCACCGGGGGGGATGGACACTGAAGCTTTCTTT.